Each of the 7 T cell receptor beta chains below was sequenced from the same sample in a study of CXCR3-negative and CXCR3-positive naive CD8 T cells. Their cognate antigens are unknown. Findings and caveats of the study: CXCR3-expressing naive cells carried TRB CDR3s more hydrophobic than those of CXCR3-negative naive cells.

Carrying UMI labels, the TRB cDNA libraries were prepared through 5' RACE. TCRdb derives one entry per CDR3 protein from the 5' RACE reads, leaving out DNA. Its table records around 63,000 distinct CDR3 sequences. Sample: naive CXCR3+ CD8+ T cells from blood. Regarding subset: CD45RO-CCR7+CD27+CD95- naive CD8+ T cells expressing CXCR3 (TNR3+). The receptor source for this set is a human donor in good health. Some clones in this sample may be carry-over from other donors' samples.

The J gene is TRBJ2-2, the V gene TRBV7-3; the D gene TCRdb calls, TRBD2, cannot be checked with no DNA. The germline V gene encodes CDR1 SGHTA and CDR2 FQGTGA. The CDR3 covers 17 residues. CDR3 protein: CASSPTPAGGGTGELFF.

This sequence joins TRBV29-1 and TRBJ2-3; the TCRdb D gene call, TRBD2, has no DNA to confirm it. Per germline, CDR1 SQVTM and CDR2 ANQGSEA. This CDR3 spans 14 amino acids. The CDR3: CSVRGGGAQDTQYF.

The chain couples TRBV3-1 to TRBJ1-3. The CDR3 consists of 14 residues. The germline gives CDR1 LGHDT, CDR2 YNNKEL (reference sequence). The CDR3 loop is CASSQGSSGNTIYF.

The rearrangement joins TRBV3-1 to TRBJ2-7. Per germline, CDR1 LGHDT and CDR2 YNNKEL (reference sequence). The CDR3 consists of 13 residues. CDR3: CASSQNFSYEQYF.

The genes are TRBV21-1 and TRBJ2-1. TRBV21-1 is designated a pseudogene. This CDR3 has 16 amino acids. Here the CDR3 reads CASSAQFGSSYNEQFF.

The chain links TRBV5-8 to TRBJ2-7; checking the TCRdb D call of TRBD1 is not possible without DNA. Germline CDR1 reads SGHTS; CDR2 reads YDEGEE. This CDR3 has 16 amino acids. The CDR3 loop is CASSLDPVEFSYEQYF. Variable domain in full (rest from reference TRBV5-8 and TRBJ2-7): EAGVTQSPTHLIKTRGQQATLRCSPISGHTSVYWYQQALGLGLQFLLWYDEGEERNRGNFPPRFSGRQFPNYSSELNVNALELEDSALYLCASSLDPVEFSYEQYFGPGTRLTVT.

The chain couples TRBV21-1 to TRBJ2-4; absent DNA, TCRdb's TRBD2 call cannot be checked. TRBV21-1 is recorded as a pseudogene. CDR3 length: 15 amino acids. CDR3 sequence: CASSKRRRAKNIQYF.